The clone carrying this TCR beta chain was detected only once. What it binds is unknown. Given the absence of the conserved phenylalanine or tryptophan at the CDR3 end, a read error is likely. The DNA is omitted, as the CDR3 cannot be located on it reliably, and the CDR3 follows TCRdb's listing. Germline-derived CDR1 and CDR2 are DFQATT and SNEGSKA (reference sequence). The CDR3 totals 12 residues, both ends included. TCRdb re-analysed the multiplex PCR reads in MiXCR, keeping a single row per CDR3 protein. This table has about 170,000 distinct CDR3 sequences, about 34% appearing once. The source of the sample is a study of breast tumors, draining lymph nodes, adjacent tissues. Study results and caveats: Tumor TCR diversity was below lymph nodes but above nontumor tissue.

Samples came from axillary lymph nodes draining the breast cancer. Sequencing was done on a sample of axillary lymph node tissue. The chain couples TRBV20-1 to TRBJ1-5. The TCR comes from a female donor with breast cancer. Some clones in this sample may be carry-over from other donors' samples. This CDR3 is CSANRLPQPPHS.